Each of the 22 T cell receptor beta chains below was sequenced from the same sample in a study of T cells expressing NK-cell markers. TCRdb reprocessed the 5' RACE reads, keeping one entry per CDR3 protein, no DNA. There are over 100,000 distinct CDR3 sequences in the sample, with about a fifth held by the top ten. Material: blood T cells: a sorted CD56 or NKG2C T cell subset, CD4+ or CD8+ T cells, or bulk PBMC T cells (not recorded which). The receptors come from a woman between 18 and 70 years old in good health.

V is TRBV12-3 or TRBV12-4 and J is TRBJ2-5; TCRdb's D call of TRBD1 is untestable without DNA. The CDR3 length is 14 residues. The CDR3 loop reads CASSRPGQQETQYF.

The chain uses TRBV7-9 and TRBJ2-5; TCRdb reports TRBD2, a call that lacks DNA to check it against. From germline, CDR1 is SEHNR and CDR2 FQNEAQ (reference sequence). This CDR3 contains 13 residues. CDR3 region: CASSLTSGETQYF.

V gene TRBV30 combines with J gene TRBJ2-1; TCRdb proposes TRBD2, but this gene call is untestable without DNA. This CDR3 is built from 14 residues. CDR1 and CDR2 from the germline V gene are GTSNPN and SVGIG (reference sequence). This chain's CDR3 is CAWTRLGAYNEQFF.

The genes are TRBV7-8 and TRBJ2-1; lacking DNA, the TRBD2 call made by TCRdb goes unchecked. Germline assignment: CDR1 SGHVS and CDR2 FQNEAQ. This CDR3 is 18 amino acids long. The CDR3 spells CASSSSPGLAGVGNEQFF.

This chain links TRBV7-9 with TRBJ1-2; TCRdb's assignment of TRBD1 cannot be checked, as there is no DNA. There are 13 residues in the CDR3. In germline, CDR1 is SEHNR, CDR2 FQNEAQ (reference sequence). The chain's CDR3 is CASNSDRGHGYTF.

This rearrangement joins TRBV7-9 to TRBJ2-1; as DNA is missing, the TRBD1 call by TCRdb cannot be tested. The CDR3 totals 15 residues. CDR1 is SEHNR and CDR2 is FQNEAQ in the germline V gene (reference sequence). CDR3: CASSPVQAPMDEQFF.

CDR3 amino acids: CASSLGLAGLEDTQYF. This chain uses TRBV5-1 with TRBJ2-3; TCRdb picks TRBD2, but there is no DNA to check that call. Germline V CDR1 and CDR2: SGHRS, YFSETQ. CDR3 length: 16 amino acids.

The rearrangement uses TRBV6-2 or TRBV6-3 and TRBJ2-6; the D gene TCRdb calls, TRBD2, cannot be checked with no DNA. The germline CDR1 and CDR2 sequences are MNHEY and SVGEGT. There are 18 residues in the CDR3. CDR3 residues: CASSPYSLVPSGANVLTF.

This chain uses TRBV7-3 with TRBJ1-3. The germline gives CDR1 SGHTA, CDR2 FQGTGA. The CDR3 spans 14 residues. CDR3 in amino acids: CASSLGSSGNTIYF.

CDR3 sequence: CASSQDLLVQFF. The genes are TRBV4-3 and TRBJ2-1. The CDR3 totals 12 residues. Germline V gives CDR1 LGHNA, CDR2 YSLEER.

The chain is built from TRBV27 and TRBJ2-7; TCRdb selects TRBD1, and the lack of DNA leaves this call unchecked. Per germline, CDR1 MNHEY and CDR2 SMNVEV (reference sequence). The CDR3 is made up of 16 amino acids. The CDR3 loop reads CASSLSRGTVTYEQYF.

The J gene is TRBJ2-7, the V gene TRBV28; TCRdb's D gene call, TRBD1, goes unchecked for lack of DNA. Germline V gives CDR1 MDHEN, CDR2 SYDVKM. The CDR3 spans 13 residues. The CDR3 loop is CASGSTGWYEQYF.

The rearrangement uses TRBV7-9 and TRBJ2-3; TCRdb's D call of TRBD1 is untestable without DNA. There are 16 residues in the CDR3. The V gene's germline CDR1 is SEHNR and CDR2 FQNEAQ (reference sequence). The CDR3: CASSLDIGRGYDTQYF.

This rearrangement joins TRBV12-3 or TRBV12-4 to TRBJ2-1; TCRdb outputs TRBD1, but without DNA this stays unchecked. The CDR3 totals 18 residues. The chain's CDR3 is CASNLQQGSPPPWDEQFF.

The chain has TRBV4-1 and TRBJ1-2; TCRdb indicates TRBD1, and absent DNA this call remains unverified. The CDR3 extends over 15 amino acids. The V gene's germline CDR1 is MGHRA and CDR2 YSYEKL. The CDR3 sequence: CASSQALEGGYGYTF.

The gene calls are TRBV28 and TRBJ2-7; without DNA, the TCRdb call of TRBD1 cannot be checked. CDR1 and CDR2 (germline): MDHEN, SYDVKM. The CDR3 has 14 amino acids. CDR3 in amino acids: CASSPLVRAGEQYF.

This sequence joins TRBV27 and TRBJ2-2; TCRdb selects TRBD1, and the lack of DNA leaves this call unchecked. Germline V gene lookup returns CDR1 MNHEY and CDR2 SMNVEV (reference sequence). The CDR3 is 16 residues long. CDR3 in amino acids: CASTPLRGSLFGELFF.

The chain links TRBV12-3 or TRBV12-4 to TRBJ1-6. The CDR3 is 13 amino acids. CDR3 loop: CASSSTGNSPLHF.

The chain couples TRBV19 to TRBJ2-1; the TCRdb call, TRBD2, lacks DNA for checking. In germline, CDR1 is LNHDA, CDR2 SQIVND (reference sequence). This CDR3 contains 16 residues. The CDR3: CASTPLAGGVYNEQFF.

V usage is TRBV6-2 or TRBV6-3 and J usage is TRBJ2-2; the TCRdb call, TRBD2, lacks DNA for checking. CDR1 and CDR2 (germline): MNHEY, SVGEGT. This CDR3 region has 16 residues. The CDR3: CASSGGLAVNTGELFF.

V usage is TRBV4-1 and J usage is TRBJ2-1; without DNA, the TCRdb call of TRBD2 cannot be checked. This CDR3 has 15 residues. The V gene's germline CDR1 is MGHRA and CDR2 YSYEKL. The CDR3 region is CASSQGLAVGNEQFF.

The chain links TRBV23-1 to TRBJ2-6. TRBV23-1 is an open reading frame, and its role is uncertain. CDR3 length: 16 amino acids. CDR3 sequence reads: CASSQSKTEGANVLTF.